The present T cell receptor beta chain was sequenced within a study of blood T cells in healthy people across ages. Study-wide background: Every two T cells gave about one barcoded beta molecule via template switching. General study findings and limits: Across the age range, TCR beta diversity per million T cells fell in a roughly linear way.

Isolated PBMCs totaled at least 6 million in each sample. On this clonotype itself: Its target is not known.

Trimming stripped 0 bases from V and 0 bases from J, with 7 bases between. Germline assignment: CDR1 SGDLS and CDR2 YYNGEE. The CDR3 contains 15 residues. Using a J-beta primer mix together with a sample-barcoded 5' primer, a second PCR was run for roughly 6 to 11 cycles. Researchers report that each sample yielded at least 2.5 million CDR3-containing paired-end reads. TCRdb called the 5' RACE reads again in MiXCR, with one record for every CDR3 protein. The repertoire has roughly 1,500,000 distinct CDR3 sequences, 30% to 35% of them found once; the top ten carry roughly 10%. Input material: blood. The sequence was collected from a woman between 25 and 40 years old in good health. The chain links TRBV9 to TRBJ2-1; no clear D gene. The CDR3 region has the DNA TGTGCCAGCAGCGTAGGGCGGTACTCCTACAATGAGCAGTTCTTC. It specifies CASSVGRYSYNEQFF.